This is a list of T cell receptor beta chains from one sample in a study of shared clonotypes between healthy human individuals. TCRdb's copy holds only in-frame clones and misses some; the assay was immunoSEQ multiplex PCR. The table includes roughly 170,000 clones, around 63% detected once. The sequenced sample consisted of memory CD4+ T cells sorted from blood. The source of these receptors is a man aged 25 to 45 in good health. CDR3s include the opening cysteine and the closing phenylalanine or tryptophan. D genes are given only for firm matches. Clone sizes are given selectively: once, few, many, or a class where the clone is expanded.

CDR3: CASSLFGDRASYEQYF
DNA: TGTGCCAGCAGTTTATTTGGGGACAGGGCGTCCTACGAGCAGTACTTC
V: TRBV27
size: NA
D: TRBD1
length: 16
J: TRBJ2-7

CDR3: CASSLVGRNQETQYF
DNA: TGTGCCAGCAGCTTAGTCGGGAGAAACCAAGAGACCCAGTACTTC
V: TRBV5-4
size: few
D: NA
length: 15
J: TRBJ2-5

CDR3: CASSTGREGPTGELFF
DNA: TGTGCCAGCAGTACCGGGCGGGAGGGCCCCACCGGGGAGCTGTTTTTT
V: TRBV28
size: NA
D: TRBD2
length: 16
J: TRBJ2-2

CDR3: CASSPQGTAANEQFF
DNA: TGTGCCAGCAGCCCCCAGGGGACCGCGGCCAATGAGCAGTTCTTC
V: TRBV9
size: NA
D: NA
length: 15
J: TRBJ2-1

CDR3: CASSLASTDTQYF
DNA: TGCGCCAGCAGCTTGGCCTCCACAGATACGCAGTATTTT
V: TRBV5-1
size: NA
D: NA
length: 13
J: TRBJ2-3

CDR3: CAISAWDRGLSYEQYF
DNA: TGTGCCATCAGCGCCTGGGACAGGGGGCTTTCCTACGAGCAGTACTTC
V: TRBV10-3
size: NA
D: TRBD1
length: 16
J: TRBJ2-7

CDR3: CASSLGQNNYGYTF
DNA: TGTGCCAGCAGCTTAGGGCAAAATAACTATGGCTACACCTTC
V: TRBV7-4
size: few
D: NA
length: 14
J: TRBJ1-2

CDR3: CASSLNGNEQFF
DNA: TGTGCCAGCAGCTTAAATGGGAATGAGCAGTTCTTC
V: TRBV11-3
size: NA
D: NA
length: 12
J: TRBJ2-1

CDR3: CASSSGRVVDEQFF
DNA: TGTGCCAGCAGTTCAGGAAGGGTCGTGGATGAGCAGTTCTTC
V: TRBV2
size: NA
D: NA
length: 14
J: TRBJ2-1

CDR3: CASSPRWEGYQETQYF
DNA: TGTGCCAGCAGCCCCCGGTGGGAGGGCTATCAAGAGACCCAGTACTTC
V: TRBV9
size: few
D: TRBD2
length: 16
J: TRBJ2-5

CDR3: CASTPSGANYGYTF
DNA: TGTGCCAGCACCCCATCGGGAGCTAACTATGGCTACACCTTC
V: TRBV28
size: NA
D: NA
length: 14
J: TRBJ1-2

CDR3: CASSLAGHDYGYTF
DNA: TGCGCCAGCAGCTTGGCCGGACACGACTATGGCTACACCTTC
V: TRBV5-1
size: NA
D: NA
length: 14
J: TRBJ1-2

CDR3: CASTFRGPHNEQFF
DNA: TGTGCCAGCACTTTTCGCGGGCCCCACAATGAGCAGTTCTTC
V: TRBV6-6
size: NA
D: NA
length: 14
J: TRBJ2-1

CDR3: CASSFRRRTADTQYF
DNA: TGTGCCAGCAGTTTTAGACGGAGAACGGCAGATACGCAGTATTTT
V: TRBV28
size: NA
D: NA
length: 15
J: TRBJ2-3

CDR3: CASSLQNSGNTIYF
DNA: TGTGCCAGCAGCTTACAGAACTCTGGAAACACCATATATTTT
V: TRBV11-3
size: NA
D: NA
length: 14
J: TRBJ1-3

CDR3: CASGGQLNTEAFF
DNA: TGTGCCAGCGGTGGGCAGCTTAACACTGAAGCTTTCTTT
V: TRBV2
size: NA
D: NA
length: 13
J: TRBJ1-1

CDR3: CASHKEGSEQYF
DNA: TGTGCCAGCCACAAGGAAGGCAGCGAGCAGTACTTC
V: TRBV27
size: NA
D: NA
length: 12
J: TRBJ2-7

CDR3: CSSFRGNTIYF
DNA: TGCAGTTCTTTCCGTGGAAACACCATATATTTT
V: TRBV20-1
size: NA
D: NA
length: 11
J: TRBJ1-3

CDR3: CASSPGEGRAKNIQYF
DNA: TGTGCCAGCAGCCCGGGTGAGGGGAGGGCCAAAAACATTCAGTACTTC
V: TRBV7-2
size: NA
D: NA
length: 16
J: TRBJ2-4

CDR3: CASRIVGGSRMNTEAFF
DNA: TGTGCCAGCAGAATAGTAGGGGGCTCTCGCATGAACACTGAAGCTTTCTTT
V: TRBV28
size: NA
D: TRBD1
length: 17
J: TRBJ1-1

CDR3: CASSLTPSGAESGEQYF
DNA: TGCGCCAGCAGCTTGACCCCCAGCGGGGCCGAGTCGGGCGAGCAGTACTTC
V: TRBV5-1
size: few
D: TRBD2
length: 17
J: TRBJ2-7

CDR3: CASSQGRWTSEAFF
DNA: TGTGCCAGCAGCCAAGGAAGATGGACGTCGGAAGCTTTCTTT
V: TRBV14
size: NA
D: NA
length: 14
J: TRBJ1-1

CDR3: CASSNPAGSGNTIYF
DNA: TGCGCCAGCAGCAATCCCGCGGGGTCTGGAAACACCATATATTTT
V: TRBV5-1
size: few
D: NA
length: 15
J: TRBJ1-3

CDR3: CASSRDRGRYEQYF
DNA: TGTGCCAGCAGCAGGGACAGGGGGCGGTACGAGCAGTACTTC
V: TRBV2
size: NA
D: TRBD1
length: 14
J: TRBJ2-7

CDR3: CASGLGWGHGYTF
DNA: TGTGCCAGCGGACTTGGGTGGGGCCATGGCTACACCTTC
V: TRBV6-5
size: few
D: NA
length: 13
J: TRBJ1-2

CDR3: CASSLEGNTIYF
DNA: TGCGCCAGCAGCTTGGAAGGAAACACCATATATTTT
V: TRBV5-1
size: NA
D: NA
length: 12
J: TRBJ1-3

CDR3: CASSIDRGRTGELFF
DNA: TGTGCCAGCAGCATCGACAGGGGGCGGACCGGGGAGCTGTTTTTT
V: TRBV7-2
size: many
D: TRBD1
length: 15
J: TRBJ2-2

CDR3: CASSRQLSGNTIYF
DNA: TGTGCCAGCAGTCGACAGCTCTCTGGAAACACCATATATTTT
V: TRBV2
size: NA
D: NA
length: 14
J: TRBJ1-3

CDR3: CASSQDGQGSQPQHF
DNA: TGTGCCAGCAGCCAAGACGGACAGGGTAGTCAGCCCCAGCATTTT
V: TRBV4-2
size: NA
D: TRBD1
length: 15
J: TRBJ1-5

CDR3: CASSVGQADQPQHF
DNA: TGTGCCAGCAGCGTAGGTCAGGCGGATCAGCCCCAGCATTTT
V: TRBV14
size: NA
D: NA
length: 14
J: TRBJ1-5

CDR3: CASSQGGGPQETQYF
DNA: TGCGCCAGCAGCCAAGGGGGAGGGCCGCAAGAGACCCAGTACTTC
V: TRBV4-1
size: NA
D: TRBD2
length: 15
J: TRBJ2-5

CDR3: CASSQRLGGTEAFF
DNA: TGTGCCAGCAGCCAAAGGCTAGGGGGGACTGAAGCTTTCTTT
V: TRBV11-2
size: NA
D: NA
length: 14
J: TRBJ1-1

CDR3: CASSVDSLGFSTDTQYF
DNA: TGTGCCAGCAGCGTAGATTCCCTAGGTTTCAGCACAGATACGCAGTATTTT
V: TRBV9
size: NA
D: NA
length: 17
J: TRBJ2-3

CDR3: CASSTQQGAIEEQYF
DNA: TGCGCCAGCAGTACGCAACAGGGGGCGATCGAAGAGCAGTACTTC
V: TRBV5-1
size: once
D: TRBD1
length: 15
J: TRBJ2-7

CDR3: CASWTGYNQPQHF
DNA: TGTGCCAGCTGGACAGGGTACAATCAGCCCCAGCATTTT
V: TRBV28
size: NA
D: TRBD1
length: 13
J: TRBJ1-5

CDR3: CASSSPGANVLTF
DNA: TGTGCCAGCAGTTCCCCGGGGGCCAACGTCCTGACTTTC
V: TRBV28
size: NA
D: NA
length: 13
J: TRBJ2-6

CDR3: CASSLASLSRGEQYF
DNA: TGTGCCAGCAGCTTAGCATCCTTATCCCGGGGCGAGCAGTACTTC
V: TRBV7-2
size: NA
D: NA
length: 15
J: TRBJ2-7

CDR3: CASIKAGGPPGANVLTF
DNA: TGTGCCAGCATAAAAGCGGGAGGGCCCCCCGGGGCCAACGTCCTGACTTTC
V: TRBV28
size: NA
D: TRBD2
length: 17
J: TRBJ2-6

CDR3: CASSTRGEETQYF
DNA: TGTGCCAGCAGCACTCGGGGGGAAGAGACCCAGTACTTC
V: TRBV11-3
size: NA
D: TRBD2
length: 13
J: TRBJ2-5

CDR3: CASKQGTSYNEQFF
DNA: TGTGCCAGTAAGCAGGGGACCTCCTACAATGAGCAGTTCTTC
V: TRBV2
size: NA
D: NA
length: 14
J: TRBJ2-1

CDR3: CASSPRMREGEQFF
DNA: TGTGCCAGCAGCCCACGTATGCGGGAGGGTGAGCAGTTCTTC
V: TRBV7-2
size: NA
D: TRBD2
length: 14
J: TRBJ2-1

CDR3: CASSLGRPGRSEQFF
DNA: TGTGCCAGCAGCTTAGGGCGCCCGGGGCGGAGTGAGCAGTTCTTC
V: TRBV11-2
size: NA
D: NA
length: 15
J: TRBJ2-1